This T cell receptor beta chain was captured in a study of beta chain features in type 1 diabetes. Study-wide results and caveats: In every one of the four CD4+ subsets, TCRB CDR3s were moderately but significantly shorter in Type 1 diabetes patients. With patients and controls alike, PCR might favor shorter templates to an equal degree.

This clone has only a few counts. Its target is unknown. The investigators reverse transcribed all of the isolated RNA, so they sequenced expressed TCRB transcripts. Read counts averaged approximately 3.5 million for samples of naive, central memory and regulatory T cells. This table comes from immunoSEQ multiplex PCR, and its TCRdb copy is limited to in-frame clones, with some not included. The sample consists of fewer than 350,000 clones, around 16% of them appearing once. CD4+ naive, central memory, regulatory and stem cell-like memory subsets were isolated by sorting on CD45RO/CCR7/CD25/CD127/CD95/CD27. The sequenced sample was naive CD4+ T cells from blood. The source of this sequence is a man aged 18 to 35 with type 1 diabetes.

CDR3 sequence (DNA): TGCAGCGTTTCTTACAGGGTGGGGGGGTACAATGAGCAGTTCTTC. Translated: CSVSYRVGGYNEQFF. The rearrangement uses TRBV29-1 and TRBJ2-1, with a possible D match to TRBD2 (7 bases). Trimming removed 5 bases from V and 4 bases from J, with 18 bases in between. The length of the CDR3 is 15 residues. Germline CDR1 is SQVTM and CDR2 is ANQGSEA.